One and the same sample provided the 27 T cell receptor beta chains below, sequenced in a study of CD8 T cells in ankylosing spondylitis. Their recognized antigens are unknown. General observations from the study: What seemed typical of ankylosing spondylitis blood was a TCR beta motif built from eight highly homologous variants.

Using its own MiXCR run on the 5' RACE reads, TCRdb lists one record per CDR3 protein. Of a few hundred thousand distinct CDR3 sequences in the sample, 7% to 9% were seen once. Input material: blood, either unsorted or a sorted T cell fraction (not recorded which). The receptors here all came from a male donor with ankylosing spondylitis.

The V and J genes are TRBV5-5 and TRBJ2-7; weak D call: TRBD2 (5 bases). CDR1 is SGHKS and CDR2 is YYEKEE in the germline V gene (reference sequence). V gave up 0 bases and J gave up 4 bases, with 11 bases separating them. The CDR3 spans 14 residues. The CDR3 DNA reads as TGTGCCAGCAGCTTGGCGGCACTAGTTTACGAGCAGTACTTC. Protein sequence: CASSLAALVYEQYF.

This clonotype was seen many times. The chain links TRBV29-1 to TRBJ2-7, with D possibly called TRBD1 or TRBD2 (7 bases each). Germline CDR1 and CDR2: SQVTM and ANQGSEA. Between the trimmed V and J ends, which lost 4 bases and 3 bases, there was a span of 19 bases. The CDR3 runs 15 residues. CDR3 loop: CSVGDREAGIYEQYF. The CDR3 DNA is TGCAGCGTTGGAGACAGGGAAGCGGGAATCTACGAGCAGTACTTC.

The CDR3 loop reads CASSRGQGARETQYF. The CDR3 DNA is TGTGCCAGCAGCCGGGGACAGGGGGCGAGAGAGACCCAGTACTTC. The chain links TRBV12-3 or TRBV12-4 to TRBJ2-5; 12 nucleotides align to TRBD1. V was clipped by 6 bases and J by 4 bases; unmatched bases: 6. This CDR3 spans 15 amino acids.

This clonotype appeared many times. The V gene is TRBV29-1, the J gene TRBJ2-3; a possible D gene is TRBD2 (6 bases). The CDR3 runs 12 residues. With 4 bases removed from V and 6 bases from J, the gap between germline ends came to 11 bases. Germline V CDR1 and CDR2: SQVTM, ANQGSEA. The CDR3 protein is CSVVTSWDTQYF. Written as DNA, the CDR3 is TGCAGCGTTGTCACTAGCTGGGATACGCAGTATTTT.

The chain couples TRBV5-1 to TRBJ2-3; 12 bases fit TRBD2. Germline CDR1 and CDR2: SGHRS and YFSETQ. With 0 bases clipped from V and 13 bases from J, the junction kept 6 bases outside the gene matches. This CDR3 has 14 amino acids. The CDR3 DNA reads TGCGCCAGCAGCTTGGAACTAGCGGGGGGTTCGGAGTATTTT. Its protein is CASSLELAGGSEYF.

V and J are TRBV7-8 and TRBJ2-1, with D perhaps TRBD2 (5 bases). The CDR3 loop spans 17 amino acids. The germline V gene has CDR1 SGHVS and CDR2 FQNEAQ. V lost 1 base and J lost 1, with 14 bases in between. CDR3 DNA: TGTGCCAGCAGCTTAGGGGCCAGCGGCAGATCCTACAATGAGCAGTTCTTC. The encoded protein is CASSLGASGRSYNEQFF.

This clonotype was detected many times. The chain joins TRBV2 to TRBJ1-5; D may be TRBD1 (5 bases). The V gene lost 1 base and the J gene lost 0 bases, with 7 bases spanning the gap. The CDR3 is 15 amino acids. The germline CDR1 and CDR2 sequences are SNHLY and FYNNEI. The CDR3, as DNA: TGTGCCAGCAGTGAAGAGGACACTAGCAATCAGCCCCAGCATTTT. Translation: CASSEEDTSNQPQHF.

Ten or more counts support this clonotype. The chain employs TRBV15 and TRBJ1-2; D is ambiguous. Trimming left V 0 bases short and J 4 bases short, with 9 bases between. Germline CDR1 and CDR2: LNHNV and YYDKDF (reference sequence). This CDR3 region has 14 residues. This CDR3 is CATSRDPITYGYTF. In DNA form, the CDR3 reads TGTGCCACCAGCAGAGATCCGATAACCTATGGCTACACCTTC.

This clonotype was observed at least ten times. The V call is TRBV13, the J call TRBJ1-1, with D hard to call. V was pared by 2 bases and J by 1 base, with 2 bases between. CDR1 PRHDT and CDR2 FYEKMQ come from the germline V gene (reference sequence). This CDR3 is built from 12 residues. This CDR3 reads CASSLRNTEAFF. The CDR3 DNA reads TGTGCCAGCAGCTTAAGGAACACTGAAGCTTTCTTT.

In its sample, this clonotype was seen many times. The V and J genes are TRBV5-1 and TRBJ2-1; 7 bases map to TRBD2. V trimming: 4 bases; J trimming: 2 bases; junction bases outside the gene matches: 9. The CDR3 has 16 residues. Germline assignment: CDR1 SGHRS and CDR2 YFSETQ. The CDR3 DNA follows: TGCGCCAGCAGCCGGACCGCGGGGGACCCCTACAATGAGCAGTTCTTC. Amino acids: CASSRTAGDPYNEQFF.

The chain carries TRBV19 and TRBJ2-3, with unresolved D. The V gene's germline CDR1 is LNHDA and CDR2 SQIVND (reference sequence). The germline V and J ends were trimmed by 7 bases and 2 bases, with 19 bases remaining between them. The CDR3 runs to 16 residues. The CDR3 DNA follows: TGTGCCAGTAAGGCTGCGGCCGCCAGGAACACAGATACGCAGTATTTT. Encoded protein: CASKAAAARNTDTQYF.

In this sample, this clonotype turned up many times. This rearrangement joins TRBV4-3 to TRBJ1-3; the D is unclear. The ends were cut back, 3 bases at V and 0 bases at J, with 6 bases in the middle. The CDR3 loop spans 14 amino acids. Germline V gene lookup returns CDR1 LGHNA and CDR2 YSLEER. The CDR3 nucleotides are TGCGCCAGCAGCCAGGGCTCCTCTGGAAACACCATATATTTT. It codes for CASSQGSSGNTIYF.

The V and J genes are TRBV5-6 and TRBJ2-5, with 7 bases aligning to TRBD2. The V and J ends lost 7 bases and 1 base, in that order; junction bases with no gene match: 16. Germline CDR1 reads SGHDT; CDR2 reads YYEEEE. The length of the CDR3 is 17 residues. CDR3 in amino acids: CASGRSPGGILQETQYF. The CDR3 DNA reads TGTGCCAGCGGCCGCAGTCCGGGGGGTATCCTCCAAGAGACCCAGTACTTC.

This clonotype was counted between two and nine times. V and J are TRBV3-1 and TRBJ1-2; D uncertain. Trimming shortened V by 3 bases and J by 3 bases, and 2 bases separated the two germline ends. The CDR3 length is 11 residues. Germline lookup yields CDR1 LGHDT and CDR2 YNNKEL (reference sequence). This CDR3 is CASSQYYGYTF. CDR3 bases: TGTGCCAGCAGCCAGTACTATGGCTACACCTTC.

The sample holds a few counts of this clonotype. The chain recombines TRBV10-3 with TRBJ2-7, with D unclear. Trimming pared 0 bases from V and 7 bases from J, leaving 7 bases between. Germline V lookup: CDR1 ENHRY, CDR2 SYGVKD. The CDR3 spans 12 residues. CDR3 region: CAISESLVEQYF. The CDR3 DNA sequence: TGTGCCATCAGTGAGTCTTTGGTTGAGCAGTACTTC.

The gene calls are TRBV12-3 or TRBV12-4 and TRBJ1-1, with D uncertain. The CDR3 spans 16 residues. V dropped 6 bases and J dropped 1 base, with 18 bases sitting between them. The CDR3 spells CASRYSTASQNTEAFF. The CDR3 DNA is TGTGCCAGCAGATACTCTACCGCCAGCCAGAACACTGAAGCTTTCTTT.

This clonotype was seen just once. The chain couples TRBV7-2 to TRBJ2-7, with TRBD2 matching over 9 bases. In germline, CDR1 is SGHTA, CDR2 FQGNSA. J gave up 2 bases and V 4 bases, and 6 bases lay outside the gene matches. This CDR3 has 15 amino acids. CDR3: CASSYASGATYEQYF. The CDR3 DNA follows: TGTGCCAGCAGCTACGCTAGCGGGGCCACCTACGAGCAGTACTTC. Full variable domain (outside the CDR3, taken from reference TRBV7-2 and TRBJ2-7): GAGVSQSPSNKVTEKGKDVELRCDPISGHTALYWYRQSLGQGLEFLIYFQGNSAPDKSGLPSDRFSAERTGGSVSTLTIQRTQQEDSAVYLCASSYASGATYEQYFGPGTRLTVT.

The chain has TRBV6-5 and TRBJ1-1; no firm D call. This CDR3 is 12 amino acids long. Trimming cost V 4 bases and J 3 bases, with 6 bases left between them. Germline V gene sequence: CDR1 MNHEY, CDR2 SVGAGI. The CDR3 protein is CASSSLYTEAFF. CDR3 coding DNA: TGTGCCAGCAGTTCCCTCTACACTGAAGCTTTCTTT.

This clonotype was seen repeatedly, ten times or more. V is TRBV19 and J is TRBJ1-4, with TRBD1 matching over 10 bases. The CDR3 sequence is 14 residues long. V was clipped by 4 bases and J by 6 bases; unmatched bases: 2. Per the germline V gene, CDR1 is LNHDA and CDR2 is SQIVND (reference sequence). CDR3 sequence (DNA): TGTGCCAGTAGTACCGGGACAGGGGATGAAAAACTGTTTTTT. Translation gives CASSTGTGDEKLFF.

This clonotype has a count of ten or more. The chain joins TRBV29-1 to TRBJ2-7; 12 positions match TRBD1. V lost 5 bases, J lost 2 bases, and 4 bases stayed unmatched. The germline V gene encodes CDR1 SQVTM and CDR2 ANQGSEA. This CDR3 region has 14 residues. This chain's CDR3 is CSVLRDRGPYEQYF. As DNA, the CDR3 is TGCAGCGTTCTCCGGGACAGGGGGCCCTACGAGCAGTACTTC.

This clonotype was found many times. This chain links TRBV7-9 with TRBJ1-4; TRBD1 aligns across 7 bases. Germline trimming cut 5 bases from V and 6 bases from J; bases unmatched to any gene: 12. The CDR3 is 16 residues long. Germline CDR1 reads SEHNR; CDR2 reads FQNEAQ (reference sequence). The CDR3 DNA is TGTGCCAGCAGCCAAACAATGGGACAGCTATATGAAAAACTGTTTTTT. Its protein is CASSQTMGQLYEKLFF.

V usage is TRBV27 and J usage is TRBJ2-1; D may be TRBD1 or TRBD2 (6 bases each). Per the germline V gene, CDR1 is MNHEY and CDR2 is SMNVEV (reference sequence). Trimming removed 8 bases at V and 8 bases at J, with 19 bases between. The CDR3 spans 14 residues. The CDR3 sequence is CASAPGGAEDEQFF. CDR3 DNA sequence: TGTGCCAGCGCCCCCGGGGGCGCCGAGGATGAGCAGTTCTTC.

Comments on this clonotype: Mismatch with germline at one junction end may stem from a read error. The V call is TRBV7-7, the J call TRBJ2-5, with 8 bases lining up with TRBD1. Germline-derived CDR1 and CDR2 are SSHAT and FNYEAQ (reference sequence). The CDR3 contains 16 residues. DNA for the CDR3: TGTGCTAGCAGCCGGGGGAAACAGGGGGTTCAAGAGACCCAGTACTTC. This sequence encodes CASSRGKQGVQETQYF.

This clonotype showed up just a few times. The chain uses TRBV7-2 and TRBJ1-1, with 7 positions matching TRBD1. J gave up 1 base and V 4 bases, and 12 bases lay outside the gene matches. The germline V gene encodes CDR1 SGHTA and CDR2 FQGNSA. This CDR3 has 17 amino acids. The CDR3 nucleotides are TGTGCCAGCAGCTCCAGGAAGACAGGGAGTGGGAACACTGAAGCTTTCTTT. Translated: CASSSRKTGSGNTEAFF.

The chain uses TRBV12-3 or TRBV12-4 and TRBJ1-3; D possibly corresponds to TRBD1 (5 bases). The CDR3 covers 15 residues. V lost 9 bases, J lost 0 bases, and 15 bases lay in between. The CDR3, as DNA: TGTGCCAGTGGATCCGGGGGGGTCTCTGGAAACACCATATATTTT. Translation: CASGSGGVSGNTIYF.

The chain has TRBV11-2 and TRBJ1-2; perhaps TRBD1 as D (5 bases). Germline V gene lookup returns CDR1 SGHAT and CDR2 FQNNGV. The CDR3 extends over 15 amino acids. Trimming took off 5 bases at V and 0 bases at J, with 13 bases between the two ends. The CDR3 nucleotides read TGTGCCAGCAGCATCCAGGGAGAGGCTAACTATGGCTACACCTTC. This encodes CASSIQGEANYGYTF. The full variable domain, its missing parts supplied by reference TRBV11-2 and TRBJ1-2, is EAGVAQSPRYKIIEKRQSVAFWCNPISGHATLYWYQQILGQGPKLLIQFQNNGVVDDSQLPKDRFSAERLKGVDSTLKIQPAKLEDSAVYLCASSIQGEANYGYTFGSGTRLTVV.

This clonotype was counted between two and nine times. The CDR3 sequence: CSVVRDRDSTDTQYF. The CDR3 DNA is TGCAGCGTTGTCCGGGACAGGGACAGCACAGATACGCAGTATTTT. The V gene is TRBV29-1, the J gene TRBJ2-3; 9 nucleotides match TRBD1. The V and J ends lost 4 bases and 0 bases, in that order; junction bases with no gene match: 5. The CDR3 is 15 amino acids. Germline CDR1 reads SQVTM; CDR2 reads ANQGSEA.